A single sample is the source of the 4 T cell receptor beta chains below, sequenced in a study of identical twins. Using its own MiXCR run on the 5' RACE reads, TCRdb lists one record per CDR3 protein. The profile shows approximately 630,000 distinct CDR3 sequences, about 7.6% of them singletons. These data were likewise used in another study, on yellow fever vaccine responses in identical twins.

Source material: PBMCs. The receptor source for this set is a woman aged 18-29 years in good health.

V gene TRBV6-1 combines with J gene TRBJ2-7; possible D gene TRBD1, 6 bases. The germline CDR1 and CDR2 sequences are MNHNS and SASEGT. This CDR3 is built from 14 residues. V was pared by 10 bases and J by 0 bases, with 16 bases between. Here the CDR3 reads CATTPRDNSYEQYV. CDR3 DNA: TGTGCCACCACACCTAGGGACAACTCCTACGAGCAGTACGTC.

Only a few counts were recorded for this clonotype. The CDR3 protein is CASSATGGETQYF. CDR3 DNA: TGTGCCAGCAGCGCGACAGGGGGCGAGACCCAGTACTTC. This rearrangement joins TRBV7-9 to TRBJ2-5; 10 nucleotides agree with TRBD1. This CDR3 comprises 13 residues. Germline V CDR1 and CDR2: SEHNR, FQNEAQ (reference sequence). The junction had 2 bases not matched to a gene; V was cut back by 5 bases and J by 5 bases.

This chain joins TRBV27 and TRBJ2-3; 11 bases are a match to TRBD2. V trimming: 2 bases; J trimming: 5 bases; junction bases outside the gene matches: 9. CDR3 length: 17 amino acids. Germline V CDR1 and CDR2: MNHEY, SMNVEV (reference sequence). The CDR3 bases are TGTGCCAGCAGTTTACGGAGGCGGACTAGCGGGCGAGATACGCAGTATTTT. Translation: CASSLRRRTSGRDTQYF.

This clonotype appeared a few times. The rearrangement uses TRBV29-1 and TRBJ2-3; TRBD2 matches 11 bases. Germline CDR1 reads SQVTM; CDR2 reads ANQGSEA. V lost 3 bases and J lost 4; bases outside the gene matches: 6. The CDR3 totals 15 residues. CDR3 in DNA: TGCAGCGTTGAGGGGCATAGCGGGAGGGCAGATACGCAGTATTTT. Translated: CSVEGHSGRADTQYF.